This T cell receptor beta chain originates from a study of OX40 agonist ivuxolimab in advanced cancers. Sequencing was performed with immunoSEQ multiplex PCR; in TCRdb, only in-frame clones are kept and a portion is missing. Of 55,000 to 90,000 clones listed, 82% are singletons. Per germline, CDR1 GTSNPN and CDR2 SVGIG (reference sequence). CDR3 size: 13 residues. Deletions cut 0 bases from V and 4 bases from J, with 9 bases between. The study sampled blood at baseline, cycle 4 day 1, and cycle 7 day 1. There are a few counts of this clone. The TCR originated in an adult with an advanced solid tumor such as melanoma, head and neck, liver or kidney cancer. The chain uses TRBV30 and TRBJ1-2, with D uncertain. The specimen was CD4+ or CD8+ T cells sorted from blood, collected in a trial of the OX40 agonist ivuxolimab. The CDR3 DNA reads TGTGCCTGGAGTGTAGTGGCCGGCTATGGCTACACCTTC. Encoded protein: CAWSVVAGYGYTF.